The 5 T cell receptor beta chains given below trace back to one sample, sequenced in a study of identical twins (dated by TCRdb to the mid-2010s). The library was generated by 5' RACE. The sequencer listed for this sample is Illumina HiSeq 2000. In-frame beta chains were kept once TCRdb had trimmed the public reads at Q25 with fastp and called clones with MiXCR. One record per CDR3 amino acid sequence lists the most common genes and DNA. The sample table lists 500,000 to 650,000 distinct CDR3 sequences, around 24% of them with a count of one. The ten largest clones take up approximately 0.49% of the sample. The same sample was also studied in work on yellow fever vaccine responses in identical twins.

The sample comprised CD4+ T cells sorted from blood. The receptors here all came from a woman aged 18-29 years in good health.

CDR3 in amino acids: CSARVEETQYF. CDR3 nucleotides: TGCAGTGCTAGAGTTGAAGAGACCCAGTACTTC. V gene TRBV20-1 combines with J gene TRBJ2-5; D gene unclear. This CDR3 contains 11 residues. Germline V gives CDR1 DFQATT, CDR2 SNEGSKA (reference sequence). Trimming shortened V by 1 base and J by 3 bases, and 3 bases separated the two germline ends.

The chain has TRBV3-1 and TRBJ2-7; 14 bases map to TRBD2. V shed 4 bases and J 1 base; nucleotides not matched to a gene: 9. Germline values: CDR1 LGHDT, CDR2 YNNKEL (reference sequence). The CDR3 consists of 18 residues. This chain's CDR3 is CASSRAGTSGSASYEQYF. CDR3 coding DNA: TGTGCCAGCAGCCGAGCCGGGACTAGCGGGAGTGCATCCTACGAGCAGTACTTC.

This clonotype showed up many times. CDR3 nucleotides: TGCAGTGCTAAGGGAAAGGACGGGACCTACGAGCAGTACGTC. As protein: CSAKGKDGTYEQYV. This chain joins TRBV20-1 and TRBJ2-7, with D perhaps matching TRBD2 (5 bases). The germline V and J ends were trimmed by 4 bases and 2 bases, with 15 bases remaining between them. CDR1 and CDR2 (germline): DFQATT, SNEGSKA (reference sequence). CDR3 length: 14 amino acids.

The V call is TRBV5-1, the J call TRBJ2-3, with a weak D call TRBD2 (7 bases). The V gene's germline CDR1 is SGHRS and CDR2 YFSETQ. The V end lost 0 bases, the J end lost 1 base, and 12 bases lay between the germline ends. This CDR3 is 16 amino acids long. CDR3 DNA sequence: TGCGCCAGCAGCTTGGCGATGGGGGGGCGCACAGATACGCAGTATTTT. It codes for CASSLAMGGRTDTQYF.

This chain joins TRBV12-3 or TRBV12-4 and TRBJ1-1; D ambiguous. CDR3 size: 15 residues. The V end was cut by 4 bases, the J end by 3 bases, with 15 bases between. CDR3 in DNA: TGTGCCAGCAGTTGGGAAGTTACTGACGACACTGAAGCTTTCTTT. It translates to CASSWEVTDDTEAFF.